The next 14 T cell receptor beta chains were all read from a single sample in a study of identical twins. TCRdb reanalysed the 5' RACE reads using MiXCR and keeps one entry per CDR3 protein. This sample has some 320,000 distinct CDR3 sequences, with around 12% found just once. The sample was also linked to a second study, of yellow fever vaccine responses in identical twins.

The sequenced sample was CD8+ T cells sorted from blood. These receptors all come from a woman aged 18-29 years in good health.

This chain joins TRBV6-5 and TRBJ1-6, with D hard to call. This CDR3 spans 16 amino acids. V gave up 5 bases and J gave up 6 bases, with 17 bases separating them. Germline CDR1 is MNHEY and CDR2 is SVGAGI. CDR3 nucleotide sequence: TGTGCCAGCAGTAACCAACTGGGGTTGGGTAATTCACCCCTCCACTTT. Protein sequence: CASSNQLGLGNSPLHF.

This clonotype was observed a few times. The chain couples TRBV6-2 or TRBV6-3 to TRBJ2-7; D ambiguous. The CDR3 sequence is 15 residues long. Trimming left V 8 bases short and J 0 bases short, with 17 bases between. Germline loops: CDR1 MNHEY, CDR2 SVGEGT. CDR3 sequence: CASGAAEYNSYEQYF. CDR3 nucleotides: TGTGCCAGCGGCGCAGCCGAGTACAACTCCTACGAGCAGTACTTC.

The chain is built from TRBV6-5 and TRBJ2-7; 8 bases line up with TRBD2. CDR1 and CDR2 from the germline V gene are MNHEY and SVGAGI. Trimming took 3 bases from V and 5 from J; bases not matched to a gene: 3. The CDR3 spans 13 residues. CDR3 coding DNA: TGTGCCAGCAGTTATGCGGGGGGCGACGAGCAGTACGTC. It yields the protein CASSYAGGDEQYV.

There are a few counts of this clonotype. This rearrangement joins TRBV28 to TRBJ1-2; TRBD1 aligns across 7 bases. The germline V gene encodes CDR1 MDHEN and CDR2 SYDVKM. This CDR3 has 13 residues. V was pared by 5 bases and J by 6 bases, with 6 bases of the junction left unmatched. The DNA of the CDR3 is TGTGCCAGCAGTGACAGGGTCGGGGATGGCTACACCTTC. Protein product: CASSDRVGDGYTF.

This chain connects TRBV3-1 to TRBJ2-7; 10 positions agree with TRBD2. CDR3 length: 15 amino acids. Germline V gene data show CDR1 as LGHDT and CDR2 as YNNKEL (reference sequence). J gave up 0 bases and V 4 bases, and 3 bases lay outside the gene matches. CDR3 DNA: TGTGCCAGCAGCCCGGGACTAGCGAACTCCTACGAGCAGTACTTC. Amino acid sequence: CASSPGLANSYEQYF.

This clonotype was seen a handful of times. This chain links TRBV2 with TRBJ2-1, with TRBD2 identical over 7 bases. The V and J ends lost 0 bases and 3 bases, in that order; junction bases with no gene match: 11. Germline values: CDR1 SNHLY, CDR2 FYNNEI. The length of the CDR3 is 18 residues. In DNA, the CDR3 is TGTGCCAGCAGTGAAGCTGCCCTAGCGGTGGTTAGCTACAATGAGCAGTTCTTC. It codes for CASSEAALAVVSYNEQFF.

This chain connects TRBV10-2 to TRBJ2-7, with D perhaps TRBD2 (6 bases). This CDR3 contains 16 residues. The germline V gene has CDR1 WSHSY and CDR2 SAAADI. V was trimmed by 0 bases and J by 4 bases, leaving 16 bases between them. CDR3 sequence: CASSESGGGIKYEQYF. CDR3 nucleotide sequence: TGCGCCAGCAGTGAGTCGGGAGGCGGGATTAAATACGAGCAGTACTTC.

This clonotype showed up just a few times. The chain employs TRBV28 and TRBJ2-5; TRBD1 or TRBD2 may be the D gene (7 bases each). CDR1 and CDR2 from the germline V gene are MDHEN and SYDVKM. The CDR3 spans 17 residues. V lost 5 bases and J lost 3, with 22 bases in between. In DNA form, the CDR3 reads TGTGCCAGCAGTACCAACAGGGGAGGGTCCTTGAAAGAGACCCAGTACTTC. As protein: CASSTNRGGSLKETQYF.

This clonotype was seen a few times. The J gene is TRBJ2-1, the V gene TRBV2, with TRBD1 as a possible D gene (6 bases). Germline V gives CDR1 SNHLY, CDR2 FYNNEI. V lost 3 bases, J lost 2 bases, and 14 bases lay in between. The CDR3 extends over 16 amino acids. Here the CDR3 DNA reads TGTGCCAGCAGTGACTCGACAGGTCTCCCCTACAATGAGCAGTTCTTC. Translating gives CASSDSTGLPYNEQFF.

This clonotype has just a few counts. CDR3: CASSSTGLGEQYV. CDR3 DNA sequence: TGTGCCAGCAGTTCTACAGGGTTAGGCGAGCAGTACGTC. The chain uses TRBV12-3 or TRBV12-4 and TRBJ2-7; possibly TRBD1 for D (6 bases). The CDR3 totals 13 residues. V lost 4 bases, J lost 6 bases, and 13 bases lay in between.

This chain uses TRBV9 with TRBJ2-7; no firm D call. Germline values: CDR1 SGDLS, CDR2 YYNGEE. With 7 bases removed from V and 3 bases from J, the gap between germline ends came to 20 bases. This CDR3 spans 15 amino acids. CDR3 residues: CASSKTGASDYEQYF. CDR3 in DNA: TGTGCCAGCTCCAAGACCGGAGCGTCAGACTACGAGCAGTACTTC. The whole variable domain, filled in from reference TRBV9 and TRBJ2-7, reads DSGVTQTPKHLITATGQRVTLRCSPRSGDLSVYWYQQSLDQGLQFLIQYYNGEERAKGNILERFSAQQFPDLHSELNLSSLELGDSALYFCASSKTGASDYEQYFGPGTRLTVT.

Many counts were recorded for this clonotype. This sequence joins TRBV20-1 and TRBJ2-1, with 12 bases aligning to TRBD2. Germline V gene data show CDR1 as DFQATT and CDR2 as SNEGSKA (reference sequence). This CDR3 is built from 16 residues. CDR3 region: CTLLAGGSSSYNEQFF. Written as DNA, the CDR3 is TGCACCCTACTAGCGGGGGGCTCCAGCTCCTACAATGAGCAGTTCTTC.

The chain couples TRBV20-1 to TRBJ2-7; TRBD2 aligns across 10 bases. J was trimmed by 3 bases and V by 3 bases; bases with no gene match: 14. The length of the CDR3 is 17 residues. Germline V gene sequence: CDR1 DFQATT, CDR2 SNEGSKA (reference sequence). In DNA form, the CDR3 reads TGCAGTGCTAGCCCGCCTAGCGGGGGACCTACCGACTACGAGCAGTACGTC. It codes for CSASPPSGGPTDYEQYV.

This clonotype was seen more than once but under ten times. This sequence joins TRBV5-5 and TRBJ1-5; no firm D call. CDR3 size: 14 residues. The V end lost 4 bases, the J end lost 2 bases, and 10 bases lay between the germline ends. The germline gives CDR1 SGHKS, CDR2 YYEKEE (reference sequence). The CDR3 DNA reads TGTGCCAGCAGCCCCTTGGCGGGCAATCAGCCCCAGCATTTT. Amino acid sequence: CASSPLAGNQPQHF.